This T cell receptor beta chain was recorded in a study of shared clonotypes between healthy human individuals. Produced via immunoSEQ multiplex PCR; TCRdb's table is partial and in-frame only. Altogether some 1 million clones are present, around 74% being singletons, with the ten largest covering 1.4%. The ends lost 4 bases at V and 5 bases at J; junction bases unmatched: 4. Per the germline V gene, CDR1 is MNHEY and CDR2 is SMNVEV (reference sequence). The CDR3 is made up of 14 amino acids. Input material: memory CD4+ T cells sorted from blood. This sample's subset: CD45RA-negative fraction. The receptor was derived from a man aged 18 to 30 in good health. The chain uses TRBV27 and TRBJ1-4; 7 bases agree with TRBD1. The CDR3 sequence is CASSYRGGNEKLFF. The CDR3 coding sequence is TGTGCCAGCAGTTACAGGGGTGGGAATGAAAAACTGTTTTTT.